The 26 T cell receptor beta chains listed next were all sequenced from one sample in a study of cytomegalovirus exposure and HLA in healthy donors. PCR amplification relied on 60 Vbeta primers (plus 13 Jbeta primers). Using immunoSEQ multiplex PCR, the repertoire was profiled, and TCRdb retains in-frame clones only, with some absent. The table records some 140,000 clones, about three quarters of them present only once. Source material: PBMCs. The receptors here all came from a woman aged 40 to 50 in good health and CMV-seronegative.

The chain carries TRBV7-6 and TRBJ2-5, with 8 bases identical to TRBD1. Germline lookup yields CDR1 SGHVS and CDR2 FNYEAQ. This CDR3 comprises 15 residues. Trimming cost V 4 bases and J 2 bases; bases outside gene matches: 6. CDR3 bases: TGTGCCAGCAGCTCGAGGGACAGGCTACAAGAGACCCAGTACTTC. This codes for CASSSRDRLQETQYF.

V is TRBV21-1 and J is TRBJ2-7; no check of the table's D call, TRBD2, against the DNA was made. TRBV21-1 is reported as a pseudogene. CDR3 length: 16 residues. The CDR3 sequence: CASSIGTSGISYEQYF. The DNA of the CDR3 is TGTGCCAGCAGCATAGGGACTAGCGGAATTTCCTACGAGCAGTACTTC.

The genes are TRBV5-1 and TRBJ2-2, with D tentatively TRBD2 (6 bases). V shed 3 bases and J shed 1 base, with 7 bases lying between them. Germline V gene data show CDR1 as SGHRS and CDR2 as YFSETQ. The CDR3 contains 14 residues. This CDR3 reads CASSSGLNTGELFF. The DNA of the CDR3 is TGCGCCAGCAGCTCGGGACTGAACACCGGGGAGCTGTTTTTT.

This clone was seen more than once but under ten times. Its ends do not fully match the called genes, so a read error is possible. V gene TRBV7-7 combines with J gene TRBJ1-1; the D gene is possibly TRBD1 (6 bases). The CDR3 extends over 13 amino acids. The germline V gene encodes CDR1 SSHAT and CDR2 FNYEAQ (reference sequence). The CDR3 nucleotides read TGTGCTAGCAGCTTACAGGGTGACACTGAAGCTTTCTTT. This gives the protein CASSLQGDTEAFF.

This chain links TRBV11-2 with TRBJ2-5; D is possibly TRBD2 (6 bases). Germline CDR1 and CDR2: SGHAT and FQNNGV. The CDR3 is 16 residues long. V was shortened by 5 bases and J by 4 bases, with 20 bases between the two germline ends. CDR3 in amino acids: CASSRLGVGGGETQYF. CDR3 nucleotide sequence: TGTGCCAGCAGCAGGCTGGGGGTCGGGGGAGGAGAGACCCAGTACTTC.

CDR3 in amino acids: CASSLQGGEQYF. The CDR3 coding sequence is TGTGCCAGCAGCTTACAGGGGGGCGAGCAGTACTTC. This chain uses TRBV7-9 with TRBJ2-7, with D maybe TRBD1 (7 bases). V gave up 2 bases and J gave up 6 bases, with 8 bases separating them. CDR3 length: 12 amino acids. Germline loops: CDR1 SEHNR, CDR2 FQNEAQ (reference sequence).

The chain uses TRBV2 and TRBJ1-4, with D perhaps TRBD1 (6 bases). CDR1 SNHLY and CDR2 FYNNEI come from the germline V gene. This CDR3 has 15 residues. V lost 4 bases, J lost 8 bases, and 17 bases lay in between. CDR3 sequence reads: CASSVDQGREEKLFF. The DNA for the CDR3 is TGTGCCAGCAGTGTCGATCAGGGGAGGGAGGAAAAACTGTTTTTT.

The V call is TRBV28, the J call TRBJ1-1, with 7 bases lining up with TRBD1. Unmatched junction bases numbered 3, after V lost 5 bases and J lost 3 bases. The V gene's germline CDR1 is MDHEN and CDR2 SYDVKM. The CDR3 is 13 residues long. CDR3 coding DNA: TGTGCCAGCAGTACCGACAGGGACACTGAAGCTTTCTTT. This encodes CASSTDRDTEAFF.

V and J are TRBV18 and TRBJ1-4; 8 bases fit TRBD1. CDR1 and CDR2 from the germline V gene are KGHSH and LQKENI. The CDR3 has 14 residues. The V gene end was trimmed by 6 bases and the J gene end by 8 bases; junction bases not matched to a gene: 8. The DNA for the CDR3 is TGTGCCAGCTCCCAGGACAGGGTAGAGGAAAAACTGTTTTTT. Amino acids: CASSQDRVEEKLFF.

The chain couples TRBV5-6 to TRBJ1-1, with 10 bases identical to TRBD1. The J segment lost 1 base and the V segment lost 0 bases, leaving 9 bases of the junction unmatched. The germline V gene encodes CDR1 SGHDT and CDR2 YYEEEE. CDR3 size: 18 residues. The CDR3 region is CASSLAGTGVFRNTEAFF. In nucleotides, the CDR3 is TGTGCCAGCAGCTTGGCCGGGACAGGGGTCTTTAGGAACACTGAAGCTTTCTTT. The whole variable domain, remainder taken from reference TRBV5-6 and TRBJ1-1, is DAGVTQSPTHLIKTRGQQVTLRCSPKSGHDTVSWYQQALGQGPQFIFQYYEEEERQRGNFPDRFSGHQFPNYSSELNVNALLLGDSALYLCASSLAGTGVFRNTEAFFGQGTRLTVV.

The chain employs TRBV21-1 and TRBJ2-3; the D call in the table, TRBD2, was not verified against the DNA. TRBV21-1 is a pseudogene locus. The CDR3 spans 14 residues. The CDR3 protein is CASSVTSGRTSQNF. In DNA form, the CDR3 reads TGTGCCAGCAGCGTTACTAGCGGGAGGACATCTCAGAATTTT.

The V gene is TRBV7-9, the J gene TRBJ2-2; 8 bases agree with TRBD2. V was pared by 1 base and J by 7 bases, with 5 bases of the junction left unmatched. Per germline, CDR1 SEHNR and CDR2 FQNEAQ (reference sequence). The CDR3 runs 15 residues. The CDR3, as DNA: TGTGCCAGCAGCTTAGTTTCCCTAGCGGGCGGGGAGCTGTTTTTT. Encoded protein: CASSLVSLAGGELFF.

The CDR3 bases are TGTGCCAGCAGTGAGGGACAGACAAAAAACATTCAGTACTTC. Translation gives CASSEGQTKNIQYF. J is TRBJ2-4 and V is TRBV6-1; 7 positions match TRBD1. Losses at the gene ends were 3 bases for V and 4 bases for J; bases not matched to a gene: 3. Germline values: CDR1 MNHNS, CDR2 SASEGT. This CDR3 is 14 amino acids long.

This clone has more than one count but fewer than ten. The V and J genes are TRBV2 and TRBJ2-7; 11 bases line up with TRBD2. Germline V gives CDR1 SNHLY, CDR2 FYNNEI. V was clipped by 5 bases and J by 3 bases; unmatched bases: 6. This CDR3 has 15 residues. The chain's CDR3 is CASSQLAGAIYEQYF. CDR3 in DNA: TGTGCCAGCAGTCAACTAGCGGGGGCCATCTACGAGCAGTACTTC.

The chain recombines TRBV9 with TRBJ1-2; TRBD1 matches 8 bases. Losses at the gene ends were 4 bases for V and 8 bases for J; bases not matched to a gene: 10. Germline loops: CDR1 SGDLS, CDR2 YYNGEE. The CDR3 loop spans 14 amino acids. The CDR3 is CASSSPSRGHGYTF. CDR3 bases: TGTGCCAGCAGCTCCCCCTCCAGGGGGCACGGCTACACCTTC.

The chain carries TRBV5-1 and TRBJ1-6; 7 nucleotides line up with TRBD1. V was pared by 2 bases and J by 7 bases, with 3 bases of the junction left unmatched. CDR1 and CDR2 (germline): SGHRS, YFSETQ. The CDR3 is 14 amino acids. CDR3 bases: TGCGCCAGCAGCTTCGGGACAGAAAATTCACCCCTCCACTTT. This encodes CASSFGTENSPLHF.

The chain combines TRBV19 with TRBJ2-2, with TRBD1 matching over 7 bases. V lost 7 bases to trimming and J lost 5 bases; unmatched junction nucleotides: 7. This CDR3 comprises 14 residues. CDR1 LNHDA and CDR2 SQIVND come from the germline V gene (reference sequence). For the CDR3, the DNA is TGTGCCAGTACCGGGACAGAGGGGACCGGGGAGCTGTTTTTT. The encoded protein is CASTGTEGTGELFF.

The chain joins TRBV28 to TRBJ2-7; D perhaps matches TRBD2 (5 bases). Germline-derived CDR1 and CDR2 are MDHEN and SYDVKM. This CDR3 contains 12 residues. V was trimmed by 6 bases and J by 7 bases, leaving 13 bases between them. For the CDR3, the DNA is TGTGCCAGCAGCCCTTCGGGGTGGGAGCAGTACTTC. Translation: CASSPSGWEQYF.

V is TRBV5-1 and J is TRBJ2-2, with D tentatively TRBD1 (6 bases). The germline V gene encodes CDR1 SGHRS and CDR2 YFSETQ. This CDR3 is 15 amino acids long. V lost 4 bases and J lost 0, with 10 bases in between. The CDR3 here is CASSPRDTNTGELFF. CDR3 nucleotides: TGCGCCAGCAGCCCCAGGGACACGAACACCGGGGAGCTGTTTTTT.

Turning to this clone: Other DNA sequences in this specimen translate into the identical CDR3. The chain has TRBV5-6 and TRBJ1-1; D remains ambiguous. Per germline, CDR1 SGHDT and CDR2 YYEEEE. Trimming removed 0 bases at V and 5 bases at J, with 5 bases between. The length of the CDR3 is 12 residues. CDR3 sequence: CASSLDSTEAFF. The CDR3 DNA sequence: TGTGCCAGCAGCTTGGACTCAACTGAAGCTTTCTTT.

The chain joins TRBV10-3 to TRBJ2-2; 8 bases are a match to TRBD1. The CDR3 loop spans 12 amino acids. The V segment lost 8 bases and the J segment 6 bases; nucleotides outside the gene matches: 2. CDR1 and CDR2 (germline): ENHRY, SYGVKD. The chain's CDR3 is CAIRQGSGELFF. CDR3 DNA sequence: TGTGCCATCCGACAGGGGTCCGGGGAGCTGTTTTTT.

In nucleotides, the CDR3 is TGCGCCAGCAGTGCTCAAGGGCGGGAGTACGAGCAGTACTTC. Protein product: CASSAQGREYEQYF. The chain employs TRBV10-1 and TRBJ2-7, with TRBD2 matching over 7 bases. The CDR3 contains 14 residues. Germline values: CDR1 WNHNN, CDR2 SYGVQD (reference sequence). The junction had 7 bases not matched to a gene; V was cut back by 4 bases and J by 4 bases.

V usage is TRBV10-3 and J usage is TRBJ2-5; the match to TRBD1 covers 10 bases. J gave up 2 bases and V 10 bases, and 7 bases lay outside the gene matches. The CDR3 totals 14 residues. Germline V CDR1 and CDR2: ENHRY, SYGVKD. CDR3 nucleotide sequence: TGTGCCACCGTACTGGGACAGGGGCAAGAGACCCAGTACTTC. This codes for CATVLGQGQETQYF.

This chain uses TRBV6-7 with TRBJ2-1, with 11 bases that match TRBD2. TRBV6-7 is reported as an ORF; its role is uncertain. This CDR3 comprises 15 residues. V was pared by 5 bases and J by 4 bases, with 4 bases of the junction left unmatched. In nucleotides, the CDR3 is TGTGCCAGCAGTGCTAGCGGGGGGACATACAATGAGCAGTTCTTC. Protein: CASSASGGTYNEQFF.

CDR3 sequence: CASNRFTAQYF. The DNA of the CDR3 is TGTGCCAGCAACCGATTCACGGCGCAGTATTTT. V gene TRBV7-2 combines with J gene TRBJ2-3; D unclear. The V end was cut by 7 bases, the J end by 10 bases, with 12 bases between. The CDR3 covers 11 residues. In germline, CDR1 is SGHTA, CDR2 FQGNSA.

This clone was seen a handful of times. The chain links TRBV7-2 to TRBJ2-4, with 8 bases lining up with TRBD1. The CDR3 runs to 16 residues. CDR1 and CDR2 from the germline V gene are SGHTA and FQGNSA. J was trimmed by 0 bases and V by 3 bases; bases with no gene match: 4. The DNA for the CDR3 is TGTGCCAGCAGCTTTCCGACAGGGGTAGCCAAAAACATTCAGTACTTC. Its translation: CASSFPTGVAKNIQYF. Full variable domain (outside the CDR3, taken from reference TRBV7-2 and TRBJ2-4): GAGVSQSPSNKVTEKGKDVELRCDPISGHTALYWYRQSLGQGLEFLIYFQGNSAPDKSGLPSDRFSAERTGGSVSTLTIQRTQQEDSAVYLCASSFPTGVAKNIQYFGAGTRLSVL.